This entry lists 10 T cell receptor beta chains sequenced from one sample in a study of type 1 and type 2 diabetes patients. Amplification started from genomic DNA. Amplification of the beta chain CDR3 used 30 forward and 13 reverse multiplex primers. TCRdb fed the multiplex PCR reads into MiXCR, producing one record per CDR3 protein. The table has some 250,000 distinct CDR3 sequences, around 47% seen once. The material sequenced was peripheral blood mononuclear cells (PBMCs). All receptors come from a man younger than 35 with type 2 diabetes.

This clonotype was seen more than once but under ten times. The V gene is TRBV30, the J gene TRBJ1-2; D ambiguous. This CDR3 spans 12 amino acids. Between the trimmed V and J ends, which lost 2 bases and 8 bases, there was a span of 12 bases. In germline, CDR1 is GTSNPN, CDR2 SVGIG (reference sequence). This CDR3 is CAWSPNRSGYTF. The CDR3 region has the DNA TGTGCCTGGAGTCCGAACAGAAGCGGCTACACCTTC.

The J gene is TRBJ2-7, the V gene TRBV29-1; TRBD1 agrees at 8 bases. J was trimmed by 6 bases and V by 3 bases; bases with no gene match: 10. The CDR3 has 14 residues. Looked up from germline, CDR1 is SQVTM and CDR2 is ANQGSEA. The chain's CDR3 is CSVETGIRGREQYF. The CDR3 DNA is TGCAGCGTTGAGACCGGGATCAGGGGGCGCGAGCAGTACTTC.

This chain joins TRBV7-2 and TRBJ1-5; D gene ambiguous. Trimming took 5 bases from V and 2 from J, leaving 13 bases between them. The CDR3 extends over 15 amino acids. Germline-derived CDR1 and CDR2 are SGHTA and FQGNSA. Written as DNA, the CDR3 is TGTGCCAGCAGCATGGACCCTCCGGGCAATCAGCCCCAGCATTTT. Protein: CASSMDPPGNQPQHF.

The sample holds a few counts of this clonotype. The gene calls are TRBV5-5 and TRBJ1-4, with a tentative D call TRBD1 (5 bases). Germline assignment: CDR1 SGHKS and CDR2 YYEKEE (reference sequence). The length of the CDR3 is 15 residues. Between the trimmed V and J ends, which lost 4 bases and 11 bases, there was a span of 21 bases. The CDR3, as DNA: TGTGCCAGCAGCAGACGGTGGGATCTTCGGGGGAAACTGTTTTTT. It codes for CASSRRWDLRGKLFF.

J is TRBJ2-3 and V is TRBV7-2, with D tentatively TRBD1 or TRBD2 (6 bases each). V was trimmed by 7 bases and J by 2 bases, leaving 16 bases between them. The CDR3 contains 15 residues. The germline gives CDR1 SGHTA, CDR2 FQGNSA. Written as DNA, the CDR3 is TGTGCCAGCACCCTGGGGGGCCTTCACACAGATACGCAGTATTTT. Its translation: CASTLGGLHTDTQYF.

This clonotype has more than one count but fewer than ten. This chain uses TRBV19 with TRBJ2-7, with a tentative D call TRBD1 (6 bases). V dropped 6 bases and J dropped 0 bases, with 12 bases sitting between them. Germline V CDR1 and CDR2: LNHDA, SQIVND (reference sequence). The CDR3 has 14 residues. The DNA for the CDR3 is TGTGCCAGTAGCACAGGGTTTGGCTCCTACGAGCAGTACTTC. It encodes CASSTGFGSYEQYF.

This clonotype showed up many times. V is TRBV10-3 and J is TRBJ2-7, with D possibly TRBD1 on 6 matching bases. CDR1 is ENHRY, CDR2 SYGVKD, per germline. Between the trimmed V and J ends, which lost 4 bases and 3 bases, there was a span of 13 bases. The CDR3 has 14 residues. CDR3 protein: CAISGQGIIYEQYF. The CDR3 bases are TGTGCCATCAGTGGGCAGGGGATTATCTACGAGCAGTACTTC.

This rearrangement joins TRBV5-1 to TRBJ1-2, with D unresolved. Trimming took 0 bases from V and 7 from J, leaving 13 bases between them. Germline loops: CDR1 SGHRS, CDR2 YFSETQ. The CDR3 has 14 amino acids. As DNA, the CDR3 is TGCGCCAGCAGCTTGGCCCGCGGGGTTGGTGGCTACACCTTC. It is translated as CASSLARGVGGYTF.

The J gene is TRBJ1-4, the V gene TRBV14, with no clear D. Per germline, CDR1 SGHDN and CDR2 FVKESK. The germline V and J ends were trimmed by 1 base and 3 bases, with 9 bases remaining between them. The CDR3 consists of 15 residues. This CDR3 is CASSQGTISNEKLFF. DNA for the CDR3: TGTGCCAGCAGCCAAGGCACCATCTCTAATGAAAAACTGTTTTTT.

In this sample, this clonotype turned up a few times. Sequence at one end of the junction differs from germline and may be a read error. The chain combines TRBV12-3 or TRBV12-4 with TRBJ2-1; 9 positions agree with TRBD1. This CDR3 is built from 14 residues. The CDR3 here is CASRDRETKNEQFF. CDR3 sequence (DNA): TGTGCCAGCCGGGACAGGGAAACGAAAAATGAGCAGTTCTTT.